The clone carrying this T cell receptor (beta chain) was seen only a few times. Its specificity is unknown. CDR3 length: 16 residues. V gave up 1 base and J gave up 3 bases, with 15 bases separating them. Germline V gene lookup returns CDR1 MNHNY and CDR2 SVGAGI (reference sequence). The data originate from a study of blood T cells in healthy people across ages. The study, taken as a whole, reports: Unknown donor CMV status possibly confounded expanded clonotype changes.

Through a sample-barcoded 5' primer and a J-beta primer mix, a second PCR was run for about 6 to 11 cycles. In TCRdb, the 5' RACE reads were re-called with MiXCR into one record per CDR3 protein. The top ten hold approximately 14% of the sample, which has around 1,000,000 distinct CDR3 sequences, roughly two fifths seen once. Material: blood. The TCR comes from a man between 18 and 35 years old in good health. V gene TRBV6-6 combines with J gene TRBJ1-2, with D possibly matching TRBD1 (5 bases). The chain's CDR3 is CASSYWGIDEDYGYTF. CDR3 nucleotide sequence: TGTGCCAGCAGTTACTGGGGGATTGACGAAGACTATGGCTACACCTTC.